A selection of T cell receptor beta chains follows, all from one sample in a study of post-analysis software for immune sequencing data. One entry per CDR3 protein, called by TCRdb with MiXCR from the PCR reads. The table lists about half a million distinct CDR3 sequences, around a third of them singletons. The sample comprised blood. The receptor source for this set is a girl younger than 18 with multiple sclerosis. The CDR3 runs from the conserved cysteine through the conserved F or W.

TRBJ2-1 | TRBV24-1 | CATSDYPSVVGSYNEQFF
TRBJ1-2 | TRBV5-6 | CASSLGALYGYTF
TRBJ2-1 | TRBV20-1 | CRVGGPWTYNEQFF
TRBJ1-2 | TRBV11-2 | CASSAFWDARRGYTF
TRBJ2-2 | TRBV20-1 | CSAKAGGPNTGELFF
TRBJ2-1 | TRBV12-3/TRBV12-4 | CASRVQGSYNEQFF
- | TRBV5-1 | CASIEDRGNEQYF
TRBJ2-3 | TRBV5-1 | CASSFIGDYTDTQYF
TRBJ1-1 | TRBV5-1 | CASSLGVNTEAFF
TRBJ1-3 | TRBV9 | CASSARDSGNTIYF
TRBJ2-1 | TRBV29-1 | CSVEDITGRNEQFF
TRBJ2-1 | TRBV20-1 | CSARDVTEMPFF
TRBJ2-3 | TRBV20-1 | CSARPRGTLTDTQYF
TRBJ2-4 | TRBV29-1 | CSAGQGVKNIQYF
TRBJ2-5 | TRBV5-1 | CASSLPLGPFPETQYF
TRBJ2-5 | TRBV3-1 | CASSHWTSGGARETQYF
TRBJ2-1 | TRBV5-6 | CVSSPADRDRKGQFF
TRBJ1-6 | TRBV9 | CASSTEDRVGSPLHF
TRBJ2-3 | TRBV29-1 | CSAGVSQADTQYF
TRBJ2-5 | TRBV3-1 | CASSRQGMRETQYF
TRBJ2-4 | TRBV25-1 | CASREGQGTIGDRGEVKNIQYF
TRBJ2-1 | TRBV7-2 | CASSLSPAGGQNEQFF
TRBJ1-4 | TRBV4-1 | CASSPAGTAEKLFF
TRBJ1-2 | TRBV6-6 | CASSYSLRTPNYGYTF
TRBJ1-1 | TRBV5-1 | CASTPMGQGYTEAFF
TRBJ1-2 | TRBV10-3 | CAISDERAGGYTF
TRBJ1-5 | TRBV10-3 | CAIRGGTGDQPQHF
TRBJ2-1 | TRBV10-2 | CASSCGVVSIEQFF
TRBJ1-1 | TRBV7-9 | CASSLAGGMGNTEAFF
TRBJ2-1 | TRBV4-1 | CASSQDSGGAWEQFF
TRBJ2-7 | TRBV5-1 | CASSFRATGGAYEQYF
TRBJ2-5 | TRBV19 | CASSILAGEKETQYF
TRBJ1-4 | TRBV6-6 | CASSLGLSNEKLFF
TRBJ2-5 | TRBV9 | CASTLAGGPQETQYF
TRBJ2-1 | TRBV4-1 | CASSHPGGAGGPYNEQFF
TRBJ1-2 | TRBV20-1 | CSASPRTGGGYTF
TRBJ2-3 | TRBV6-5 | CASSLGTLSTDTQYF
TRBJ2-5 | TRBV14 | CASSPPGQMLYNEQYF
TRBJ2-3 | TRBV28 | CASSPLGLGDTQYF
TRBJ2-3 | TRBV14 | CASGKLGTDTQYF
TRBJ1-2 | TRBV3-1 | CASSQGTGGSGYTF
TRBJ2-5 | TRBV20-1 | CSARLLEETQYF
TRBJ1-4 | TRBV20-1 | CSAGPQGVGEKLFF
TRBJ2-1 | TRBV11-2 | CASSLTPGVARRFF
TRBJ2-7 | TRBV4-2 | CASSQETGPYEQYF
TRBJ2-1 | TRBV5-1 | CASRDGQLGNYNEQFF
TRBJ1-2 | TRBV20-1 | CSASPTGVYGYTF
TRBJ2-5 | TRBV20-1 | CSARGSGAGQETQYF
TRBJ1-4 | TRBV14 | CASSQVSAGSHEKLFF
TRBJ2-3 | TRBV2 | CASSEWITSTDTQYF
TRBJ1-2 | TRBV29-1 | CSAEQGAYTF
TRBJ1-2 | TRBV5-1 | CASSLERMDRYGYTF
TRBJ2-3 | TRBV11-3 | CASSLGAGLSTDTQYF
TRBJ2-1 | TRBV7-3 | CASSPNAERGSEQFF
TRBJ1-5 | TRBV12-3/TRBV12-4 | CASSPGGNQPQHF